This is a list of T cell receptor beta chains from one sample in a study of cytomegalovirus exposure and HLA in healthy donors. Clones were read by immunoSEQ multiplex PCR, and TCRdb kept only the in-frame ones, dropping some. The table lists 200,000 or so clones, nearly 80% of them singletons, with less than 6% in the top ten. Source material: PBMCs. These receptor sequences come from a woman in her thirties in good health and CMV-seropositive. Both conserved end residues are part of each CDR3. A D gene is named only where the DNA matches it firmly. Clone size, where shown, is once, few, many, or a class for clones that have expanded.

j_call	v_call	clone_size	d_call	cdr3_nt	cdr3_aa
TRBJ1-2	TRBV5-1	NA	TRBD1	TGCGCCAGCAGTTATGGGGACAGGGGTGATGGCTACACCTTC	CASSYGDRGDGYTF
TRBJ2-7	TRBV10-3	once	TRBD1	TGTGCCACGATCCCGGACAGGGGATACTACGAGCAGTACTTC	CATIPDRGYYEQYF
TRBJ1-2	TRBV9	few	TRBD1	TGTGCCAGCAGCGGGGGACAGGGCCGAGGCTACACCTTC	CASSGGQGRGYTF
TRBJ2-1	TRBV5-1	NA	NA	TGCGCCAGCAGCTTGGCAGGGGCCTCCTACAATGAGCAGTTCTTC	CASSLAGASYNEQFF
TRBJ1-1	TRBV29-1	NA	NA	TGCAGCGTTTTGCAGGGCACTGAAGCTTTCTTT	CSVLQGTEAFF
TRBJ2-3	TRBV19	NA	NA	TGTGCCAGTAACATGGATTGGGCTAGCGCAGATACGCAGTATTTT	CASNMDWASADTQYF
TRBJ2-5	TRBV5-6	NA	TRBD2	TGTGCCAGCAGCTTGGCCGGGAGGGGGCAAGAGACCCAGTACTTC	CASSLAGRGQETQYF
TRBJ2-7	TRBV28	NA	TRBD1	TGTGCCAGCACCAAGGGGGCGTCTCTAAGGGACGAGCAGTACTTC	CASTKGASLRDEQYF
TRBJ2-3	TRBV5-5	NA	NA	TGTGCCAGCAGCTTGTGGCGCGGAGACACAGATACGCAGTATTTT	CASSLWRGDTDTQYF
TRBJ2-1	TRBV28	few	TRBD2	TGTGCCAGCAGTTTCCCCGGGGGGGGGAGGGATGAGCAGTTCTTC	CASSFPGGGRDEQFF
TRBJ2-3	TRBV29-1	NA	NA	TGCAGCGTTGCCCGCGGCCCTGGAAAAGATACGCAGTATTTT	CSVARGPGKDTQYF
TRBJ2-7	TRBV25-1	NA	NA	TGTGCCAGCAGTGACCGTTCCTCCTACGAGCAGTACTTC	CASSDRSSYEQYF
TRBJ2-1	TRBV4-2	NA	TRBD2	TGTGCCAGCAGCCAAGATCGAGCGGGAACCGCTGAGCAGTTCTTC	CASSQDRAGTAEQFF
TRBJ2-1	TRBV11-2	NA	NA	TGTGCCAGCAGCTCCGGGACTGGCTCCTACAATGAGCAGTTCTTC	CASSSGTGSYNEQFF
TRBJ2-7	TRBV25-1	once	NA	TGTGCCAGCAGTACTACGTACGAGCAGTACTTC	CASSTTYEQYF
TRBJ1-2	TRBV4-1	NA	NA	TGCGCCAGCAGCCAAGAGTCTACGGGAACCTATGGCTACACCTTC	CASSQESTGTYGYTF
TRBJ2-1	TRBV5-6	NA	NA	TGTGCCAGCAGCTTGGGTCCGACAGAGAACAATGAGCAGTTCTTC	CASSLGPTENNEQFF
TRBJ2-2	TRBV27	NA	TRBD1	TGTGCCAGCAGTTTTAGGACAGGGAACACCGGGGAGCTGTTTTTT	CASSFRTGNTGELFF
TRBJ1-4	TRBV2	NA	NA	TGTGCCAGCAAGAACAGGGCCGATGAAAAACTGTTTTTT	CASKNRADEKLFF
TRBJ1-5	TRBV6-5	few	NA	TGTGCCAGCAGTTCTAGACAGATCAATCAGCCCCAGCATTTT	CASSSRQINQPQHF
TRBJ2-7	TRBV19	NA	TRBD2	TGTGCCAGTAGAAGAGGAACTAGCGGGACTTACGAGCAGTACTTC	CASRRGTSGTYEQYF
TRBJ2-3	TRBV10-1	NA	NA	TGCGCCAGCAGTCAGAGCGGGAGCACAGATACGCAGTATTTT	CASSQSGSTDTQYF
TRBJ2-2	TRBV28	NA	TRBD2	TGTGCCAGCAGTTTCCCGACTAGCGGGAGCCACGCCTCCGGGGAGCTGTTTTTT	CASSFPTSGSHASGELFF
TRBJ1-4	TRBV5-1	NA	NA	TGCGCCAGCAGCCCCGGCAGAGGGGAAAAACTGTTTTTT	CASSPGRGEKLFF
TRBJ2-7	TRBV7-9	NA	NA	TGTGCCAGCAGCCCCCGCAACAGGGTGGGCGAGCAGTACTTC	CASSPRNRVGEQYF
TRBJ2-7	TRBV2	once	NA	TGTGCCAGCGGTTTAAAGCGGAGCGAGCAGTACTTC	CASGLKRSEQYF
TRBJ2-7	TRBV2	NA	NA	TGTGCCAGCAGTGACGGCAGGGGGCAGTACTTC	CASSDGRGQYF
TRBJ2-7	TRBV5-4	NA	NA	TGTGCCAGCCCCCGCCTGGGCTCCTCCTACGAGCAGTACTTC	CASPRLGSSYEQYF
TRBJ1-2	TRBV2	NA	TRBD1	TGTGCCAGCAGCCCTCGCTTGGGACAGACCTATGGCTACACCTTC	CASSPRLGQTYGYTF
TRBJ1-5	TRBV2	NA	NA	TGTGCCAGCAGTTGGCAGGGCCCCAATCAGCCCCAGCATTTT	CASSWQGPNQPQHF
TRBJ1-2	TRBV2	few	NA	TGTGCCAGCATCTACAGCTATGGCTACACCTTC	CASIYSYGYTF
TRBJ2-7	TRBV5-4	few	NA	TGTGCCAGCAGCTTGTCCGGACTTTCCGAGCAGTACTTC	CASSLSGLSEQYF
TRBJ1-4	TRBV6-1	NA	NA	TGTGCCAGCAGTGTCCTTAGGGGCGCAACTAATGAAAAACTGTTTTTT	CASSVLRGATNEKLFF
TRBJ2-7	TRBV19	once	TRBD1	TGTGCCAGTAGTATAGGGACAGGGGGTACCTACGAGCAGTACTTC	CASSIGTGGTYEQYF
TRBJ2-7	TRBV2	NA	TRBD2	TGTGCCAGCACTAGCGGGGGCCCCAGCTCCTACGAGCAGTACTTC	CASTSGGPSSYEQYF
TRBJ2-7	TRBV4-1	medium-sized	TRBD1	TGCGCCAGCAGCCCCGGGACAGGGCAATACGAGCAGTACTTC	CASSPGTGQYEQYF
TRBJ2-2	TRBV6-6	NA	NA	TGTGCCAGCAGTTACCGCCTGGGCCACACCGGGGAGCTGTTTTTT	CASSYRLGHTGELFF
TRBJ2-7	TRBV2	NA	NA	TGTGCCAGCAGTAAACAACAATACTACGAGCAGTACTTC	CASSKQQYYEQYF
TRBJ2-2	TRBV7-7	NA	TRBD1	TGTGCTAGCAGCACCGCCGGGGACAGGGGAAGTGTTGCCGGGGAGCTGTTTTTT	CASSTAGDRGSVAGELFF
TRBJ2-1	TRBV7-8	NA	NA	TGTGCCAGCAGCCCCAGCCGGGGGGCATTCAATGAGCAGTTCTTC	CASSPSRGAFNEQFF
TRBJ1-4	TRBV4-1	NA	NA	TGCGCCAGCAGCCTCCGTATAGGCGGTGACGAAAAACTGTTTTTT	CASSLRIGGDEKLFF
TRBJ1-5	TRBV6-1	NA	TRBD1	TGTGCCAGCTCGAGGGGACAGGGAAGTCAGCCCCAGCATTTT	CASSRGQGSQPQHF
TRBJ1-5	TRBV7-9	NA	NA	TGTGCCAGCAGCTTCTCCGGGGGGCTTCAGCCCCAGCATTTT	CASSFSGGLQPQHF
TRBJ1-5	TRBV6-1	NA	NA	TGTGCCAGCAGTGAAGAAGTGGGAGGGCAGCCCCAGCATTTT	CASSEEVGGQPQHF
TRBJ1-5	TRBV6-1	NA	TRBD1	TGTGCCAGCAGTGAAGTTGACAGGGGCAATCAGCCCCAGCATTTT	CASSEVDRGNQPQHF
TRBJ1-3	TRBV4-3	few	NA	TGCGCCAGCAGCCAAGATTGGGGGCTGAATCTAGGAAACACCATATATTTT	CASSQDWGLNLGNTIYF
TRBJ1-3	TRBV6-5	NA	NA	TGTGCCAGCAGTTACTCTGACAGAGGAAACACCATATATTTT	CASSYSDRGNTIYF
TRBJ2-7	TRBV4-2	NA	NA	TGTGCCAGCAGCCAGACTTCCTACGAGCAGTACTTC	CASSQTSYEQYF
TRBJ1-5	TRBV7-6	few	NA	TGTGCCAGCAGCCTGGACAGCAAAGGGCCCCAGCATTTT	CASSLDSKGPQHF
TRBJ1-2	TRBV7-8	NA	NA	TGTGCCAGCAGCGAGAGCAGCTTAGGGGTATGGGGCTACACCTTC	CASSESSLGVWGYTF
TRBJ2-7	TRBV4-2	NA	TRBD1	TGTGCCAGCAGCCAGGAGGACAGGGGAGGCGAGCAGTACTTC	CASSQEDRGGEQYF
TRBJ2-2	TRBV4-1	NA	NA	TGCGCCAGCAGCGGCGGGGTGACGAACACCGGGGAGCTGTTTTTT	CASSGGVTNTGELFF
TRBJ1-3	TRBV2	NA	NA	TGTGCCGTCCGACAGATAAGCTCTGGAAACACCATATATTTT	CAVRQISSGNTIYF
TRBJ1-5	TRBV9	NA	NA	TGTGCCAGCAGCGTAGGGGGGCTGAGCAATCAGCCCCAGCATTTT	CASSVGGLSNQPQHF